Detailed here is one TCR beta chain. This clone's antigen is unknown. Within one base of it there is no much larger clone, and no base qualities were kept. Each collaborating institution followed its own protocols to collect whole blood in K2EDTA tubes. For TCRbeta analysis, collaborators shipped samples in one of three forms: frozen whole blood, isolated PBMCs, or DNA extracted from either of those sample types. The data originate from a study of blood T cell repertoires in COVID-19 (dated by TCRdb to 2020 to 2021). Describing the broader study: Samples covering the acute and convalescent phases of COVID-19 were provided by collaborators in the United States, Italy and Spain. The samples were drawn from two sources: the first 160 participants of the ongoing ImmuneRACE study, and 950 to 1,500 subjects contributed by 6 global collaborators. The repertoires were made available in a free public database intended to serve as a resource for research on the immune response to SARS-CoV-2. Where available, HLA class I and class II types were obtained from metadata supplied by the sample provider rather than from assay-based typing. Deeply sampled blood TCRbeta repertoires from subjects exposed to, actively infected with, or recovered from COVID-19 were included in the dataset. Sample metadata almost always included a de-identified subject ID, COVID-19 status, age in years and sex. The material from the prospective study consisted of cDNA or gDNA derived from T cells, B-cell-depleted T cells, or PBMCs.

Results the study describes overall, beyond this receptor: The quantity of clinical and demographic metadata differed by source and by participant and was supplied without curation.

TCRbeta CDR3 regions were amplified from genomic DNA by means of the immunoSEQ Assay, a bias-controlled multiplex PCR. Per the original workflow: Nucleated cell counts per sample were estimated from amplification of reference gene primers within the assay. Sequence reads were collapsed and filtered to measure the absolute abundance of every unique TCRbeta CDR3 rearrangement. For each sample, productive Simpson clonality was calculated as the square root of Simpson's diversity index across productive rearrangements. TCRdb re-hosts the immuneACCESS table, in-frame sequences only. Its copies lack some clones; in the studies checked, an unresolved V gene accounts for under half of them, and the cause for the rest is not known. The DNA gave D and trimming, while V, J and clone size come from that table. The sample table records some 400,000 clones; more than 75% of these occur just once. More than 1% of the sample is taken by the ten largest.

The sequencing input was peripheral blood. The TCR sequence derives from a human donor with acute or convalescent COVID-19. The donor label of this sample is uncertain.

CDR3 region: CASSSTYNQPQHF. Here is the DNA: TGTGCCAGCAGTTCGACATACAATCAGCCCCAGCATTTT. The chain was built from TRBV12-3 or TRBV12-4 and TRBJ1-5, with no D gene named confidently. Between the V and J ends, shortened by 4 bases and 3 bases respectively, the junction contains 7 bases. There are 13 amino acids in the CDR3, from cysteine to phenylalanine inclusive. Only CDR3 DNA remains: 39 bases, in frame from the first base.